This TCR beta chain was retrieved from a study of cytomegalovirus exposure and HLA in healthy donors. CDR1 and CDR2 (germline): SGHVS, FNYEAQ. The CDR3 contains 12 residues. V shed 5 bases, J shed 11 bases, and the junction held 7 bases outside the gene matches. Both 60 Vbeta primers and 13 Jbeta primers went into the PCR. In the source study's methods: A follow-up analysis tallied 65 million to 80 million unique TCR beta chains, roughly 11 million shared. Clones were sequenced by immunoSEQ multiplex PCR, and TCRdb holds only the in-frame ones, with some missing. V and J calls and clone size are those listed in that table; D and trimming were worked out from the DNA. The table lists under 200,000 clones, about four fifths of them singletons.

This sequence originates from a male donor in good health and CMV-seropositive. Sequences were obtained from PBMCs. The rearrangement joins TRBV7-6 to TRBJ2-5; 8 positions agree with TRBD2. The CDR3 sequence: CASSISGGEQYF. CDR3 nucleotide sequence: TGTGCCAGCAGCATTTCGGGGGGGGAGCAGTACTTC. The whole variable domain, remainder taken from reference TRBV7-6 and TRBJ2-5, is GAGVSQSPRYKVTKRGQDVALRCDPISGHVSLYWYRQALGQGPEFLTYFNYEAQQDKSGLPNDRFSAERPEGSISTLTIQRTEQRDSAMYRCASSISGGEQYFGPGTRLLVL.